Shown below are 30 T cell receptor beta chains from a single sample sequenced in a study of radiotherapy plus CTLA-4 blockade in lung cancer. The data were produced by immunoSEQ multiplex PCR, yet TCRdb's version contains in-frame clones alone and is incomplete. The data hold 50,000 to 70,000 clones, with roughly four fifths observed a single time. Sequences were derived from peripheral blood, sampled from a patient treated with radiotherapy plus ipilimumab. Receptors originate from a human donor with non-small cell lung cancer whose response to radiotherapy plus ipilimumab could not be evaluated.

The V and J genes are TRBV6-5 and TRBJ1-3; D is perhaps TRBD1 (5 bases). The V gene's germline CDR1 is MNHEY and CDR2 SVGAGI. This CDR3 contains 15 residues. Between the trimmed V and J ends, which lost 4 bases and 4 bases, there was a span of 14 bases. The CDR3 DNA is TGTGCCAGCAGTTCCGGGGGTGTTGGAGGAAACACCATATATTTT. It specifies CASSSGGVGGNTIYF.

This clone occurred a few times. The V and J genes are TRBV7-9 and TRBJ2-7; 11 nucleotides align to TRBD1. The ends lost 5 bases at V and 6 bases at J; junction bases unmatched: 12. CDR3 size: 16 residues. CDR1 and CDR2 from the germline V gene are SEHNR and FQNEAQ (reference sequence). This chain's CDR3 is CASSLQPAGTGGEQYF. CDR3 DNA: TGTGCCAGCAGCCTGCAACCGGCCGGGACAGGGGGCGAGCAGTACTTC.

Details on this clone: The sample has other DNA sequences that encode this CDR3 too. The V gene is TRBV11-3, the J gene TRBJ2-1, with D maybe TRBD1 (6 bases). Per the germline V gene, CDR1 is SGHNT and CDR2 is YENEEA. CDR3 length: 12 residues. V gave up 6 bases and J gave up 7 bases, with 10 bases separating them. CDR3 coding DNA: TGTGCCAGCAGTAACAGGGATAATGAGCAGTTCTTC. Translating gives CASSNRDNEQFF.

This clone was detected a few times. The chain joins TRBV11-3 to TRBJ2-2, with 12 nucleotides matching TRBD1. Germline assignment: CDR1 SGHNT and CDR2 YENEEA. V dropped 1 base and J dropped 5; count of bases not matched to a gene: 8. This CDR3 is built from 18 residues. Here the CDR3 reads CASSLAGQGAVWTGELFF. The DNA for the CDR3 is TGTGCCAGCAGCTTAGCGGGACAGGGGGCAGTTTGGACCGGGGAGCTGTTTTTT.

In the case of this clone: Other DNA sequences in this sample translate to the same CDR3. The rearrangement uses TRBV5-1 and TRBJ2-7; 7 bases are a match to TRBD2. V lost 4 bases and J lost 3; bases outside the gene matches: 4. Germline V gene data show CDR1 as SGHRS and CDR2 as YFSETQ. The CDR3 loop spans 13 amino acids. The CDR3 here is CASSLGGGYEQYF. DNA for the CDR3: TGCGCCAGCAGCCTGGGCGGGGGCTACGAGCAGTACTTC.

This chain uses TRBV27 with TRBJ2-5; D unclear. In germline, CDR1 is MNHEY, CDR2 SMNVEV (reference sequence). The CDR3 is 11 residues long. With 2 bases removed from V and 5 bases from J, the gap between germline ends came to 3 bases. CDR3 region: CASSLSETQYF. Written as DNA, the CDR3 is TGTGCCAGCAGTTTAAGCGAGACCCAGTACTTC.

The chain employs TRBV19 and TRBJ2-1; D ambiguous. V was cut by 10 bases and J by 1 base, with 11 bases left in between. CDR1 and CDR2 from the germline V gene are LNHDA and SQIVND (reference sequence). The CDR3 is 13 residues long. CDR3 amino acids: CATSPRSYNEQFF. Here the CDR3 DNA reads TGTGCCACCTCACCCCGGTCCTACAATGAGCAGTTCTTC.

This clone was observed a handful of times. The chain recombines TRBV5-1 with TRBJ2-2, with 7 bases fitting TRBD2. Germline CDR1 is SGHRS and CDR2 is YFSETQ. Trimming at V came to 2 bases and at J to 8 bases, leaving 12 bases not matched to a gene. The CDR3 has 16 residues. The CDR3 here is CASSFGLGGSPGELFF. CDR3 in DNA: TGCGCCAGCAGCTTTGGACTAGGAGGGAGCCCGGGGGAGCTGTTTTTT.

The chain links TRBV5-1 to TRBJ2-7; 9 bases are a match to TRBD1. Trimming removed 3 bases from V and 5 bases from J; junction bases left unmatched: 9. CDR1 is SGHRS and CDR2 is YFSETQ in the germline V gene. This CDR3 has 15 amino acids. The CDR3 DNA reads as TGCGCCAGCAGCTCCGCCGGGACAGGGAGAAACGAGCAGTACTTC. Encoded protein: CASSSAGTGRNEQYF. Full variable domain (missing parts from reference TRBV5-1 and TRBJ2-7): KAGVTQTPRYLIKTRGQQVTLSCSPISGHRSVSWYQQTPGQGLQFLFEYFSETQRNKGNFPGRFSGRQFSNSRSEMNVSTLELGDSALYLCASSSAGTGRNEQYFGPGTRLTVT.

The V and J genes are TRBV7-2 and TRBJ2-7, with a possible D match to TRBD1 (6 bases). CDR1 is SGHTA, CDR2 FQGNSA, per germline. The CDR3 has 16 residues. The ends were cut back, 1 base at V and 4 bases at J, with 17 bases in the middle. The CDR3 reads CASSLGSRGTMYEQYF. The CDR3 region has the DNA TGTGCCAGCAGCTTAGGGTCAAGGGGGACGATGTACGAGCAGTACTTC.

The chain joins TRBV16 to TRBJ2-7; 7 nucleotides align to TRBD2. V lost 4 bases to trimming and J lost 4 bases; unmatched junction nucleotides: 4. The CDR3 spans 13 residues. Germline CDR1 reads KGHSY; CDR2 reads FQNENV. The CDR3 DNA reads as TGTGCCAGCAGCCCAGTGGGGGGGTACGAGCAGTACTTC. Translation gives CASSPVGGYEQYF.

The V call is TRBV7-2, the J call TRBJ2-1; 9 nucleotides agree with TRBD1. The CDR3 covers 15 residues. With 5 bases clipped from V and 5 bases from J, the junction kept 7 bases outside the gene matches. Germline CDR1 and CDR2: SGHTA and FQGNSA. The CDR3 loop reads CASSSYWTGDNEQFF. Written as DNA, the CDR3 is TGTGCCAGCAGCAGCTACTGGACAGGGGACAATGAGCAGTTCTTC.

The chain employs TRBV28 and TRBJ1-6; the D gene is possibly TRBD1 (5 bases). CDR3 length: 13 amino acids. The germline V gene has CDR1 MDHEN and CDR2 SYDVKM. V was cut by 2 bases and J by 6 bases, with 5 bases left in between. The CDR3 region has the DNA TGTGCCAGCAGTTTAAGGGGTAATTCACCCCTCCACTTT. Residues: CASSLRGNSPLHF.

This chain joins TRBV11-2 and TRBJ1-2; tentative D call: TRBD1 (6 bases). CDR3 length equals 16 residues. Trimming took 1 base from V and 7 from J, leaving 19 bases between them. CDR1 is SGHAT, CDR2 FQNNGV, per germline. CDR3 nucleotide sequence: TGTGCCAGCAGCTTAGGGGGGGGCAGTGGACGACTTGGCTACACCTTC. It encodes CASSLGGGSGRLGYTF. Full variable domain (missing parts from reference TRBV11-2 and TRBJ1-2): EAGVAQSPRYKIIEKRQSVAFWCNPISGHATLYWYQQILGQGPKLLIQFQNNGVVDDSQLPKDRFSAERLKGVDSTLKIQPAKLEDSAVYLCASSLGGGSGRLGYTFGSGTRLTVV.

The chain has TRBV6-1 and TRBJ1-2; a possible D gene is TRBD1 (5 bases). CDR3 length: 15 amino acids. The germline V gene encodes CDR1 MNHNS and CDR2 SASEGT. The V gene lost 3 bases and the J gene lost 4 bases, with 15 bases spanning the gap. This CDR3 is CASSESGQGRYGYTF. The CDR3 DNA follows: TGTGCCAGCAGTGAGTCCGGGCAGGGCCGCTATGGCTACACCTTC.

This chain links TRBV18 with TRBJ1-2; 10 bases agree with TRBD1. The germline CDR1 and CDR2 sequences are KGHSH and LQKENI. V lost 3 bases, J lost 2 bases, and 3 bases stayed unmatched. This CDR3 comprises 15 residues. In DNA, the CDR3 is TGTGCCAGCTCACCCAGACAGGGGGCGAACTATGGCTACACCTTC. The encoded protein is CASSPRQGANYGYTF. Using reference TRBV18 and TRBJ1-2 for the parts outside the CDR3, the full variable domain is NAGVMQNPRHLVRRRGQEARLRCSPMKGHSHVYWYRQLPEEGLKFMVYLQKENIIDESGMPKERFSAEFPKEGPSILRIQQVVRGDSAAYFCASSPRQGANYGYTFGSGTRLTVV.

About this clone: The germline gene is not matched at one end of the junction; a read error may be the cause. J is TRBJ2-2 and V is TRBV6-6, with D perhaps TRBD2 (6 bases). CDR1 and CDR2 from the germline V gene are MNHNY and SVGAGI (reference sequence). There are 12 residues in the CDR3. This chain's CDR3 is CASTAYTGGLFF. The CDR3 nucleotides are TGTGCCAGCACCGCATACACCGGGGGGCTGTTTTTT.

Within the sample, this clone is medium-sized. The V gene is TRBV28, the J gene TRBJ2-7; 9 bases line up with TRBD1. The CDR3 runs to 15 residues. V shed 6 bases, J shed 4 bases, and the junction held 10 bases outside the gene matches. The germline gives CDR1 MDHEN, CDR2 SYDVKM. The CDR3 loop is CASSYTGTGRYEQYF. The CDR3, as DNA: TGTGCCAGCAGCTATACCGGGACAGGGAGATACGAGCAGTACTTC. Full variable domain (remainder filled in from reference TRBV28 and TRBJ2-7): DVKVTQSSRYLVKRTGEKVFLECVQDMDHENMFWYRQDPGLGLRLIYFSYDVKMKEKGDIPEGYSVSREKKERFSLILESASTNQTSMYLCASSYTGTGRYEQYFGPGTRLTVT.

The genes are TRBV6-1 and TRBJ2-1, with 7 bases matching TRBD1. CDR1 is MNHNS, CDR2 SASEGT, per germline. The CDR3 sequence is 13 residues long. The J segment lost 4 bases and the V segment lost 8 bases, leaving 5 bases of the junction unmatched. This chain's CDR3 is CASPRDSYNEQFF. Here the CDR3 DNA reads TGTGCCAGCCCCCGGGACAGTTACAATGAGCAGTTCTTC.

This CDR3 reads CASSQDWTGSSYEQYF. The CDR3, as DNA: TGCGCCAGCAGCCAAGATTGGACAGGGAGCTCCTACGAGCAGTACTTC. The chain carries TRBV4-3 and TRBJ2-5; 8 nucleotides align to TRBD1. The end of the DNA is better explained by TRBJ2-7, so the J call may be wrong. The CDR3 contains 16 residues. CDR1 is LGHNA and CDR2 is YSLEER in the germline V gene.

The chain has TRBV6-6 and TRBJ1-3; a weak D match, TRBD1 (6 bases). This CDR3 region has 13 residues. Looked up from germline, CDR1 is MNHNY and CDR2 is SVGAGI (reference sequence). The V end was cut by 5 bases, the J end by 4 bases, with 9 bases between. In DNA form, the CDR3 reads TGTGCCAGCAGTCCAGGGGTAGGAAACACCATATATTTT. It codes for CASSPGVGNTIYF.

The V call is TRBV19, the J call TRBJ1-3, with 8 bases aligning to TRBD1. The CDR3 totals 13 residues. Germline V gene lookup returns CDR1 LNHDA and CDR2 SQIVND (reference sequence). V gave up 7 bases and J gave up 4 bases; unmatched junction bases: 3. CDR3 DNA sequence: TGTGCCAGTAACGGGGACAGGGGAAACACCATATATTTT. Protein sequence: CASNGDRGNTIYF.

The J gene is TRBJ2-2, the V gene TRBV15; TRBD2 is a possible D gene (5 bases). Germline V gene sequence: CDR1 LNHNV, CDR2 YYDKDF (reference sequence). Deletions cut 1 base from V and 4 bases from J, with 13 bases between. This CDR3 spans 16 amino acids. The CDR3 protein is CATSRAGSASTGELFF. The CDR3 bases are TGTGCCACCAGCAGAGCGGGGTCCGCGTCCACCGGGGAGCTGTTTTTT.

The chain combines TRBV7-6 with TRBJ2-2, with a possible D match to TRBD1 (5 bases). V gave up 0 bases and J gave up 6 bases, with 14 bases separating them. CDR3 length: 16 residues. Germline V gene sequence: CDR1 SGHVS, CDR2 FNYEAQ. The CDR3 reads CASSLARQSMAGELFF. In DNA form, the CDR3 reads TGTGCCAGCAGCTTAGCCAGACAGTCAATGGCCGGGGAGCTGTTTTTT.

The rearrangement links TRBV18 to TRBJ1-2; 7 nucleotides agree with TRBD1. CDR1 is KGHSH and CDR2 is LQKENI in the germline V gene. The V and J ends lost 3 bases and 7 bases, in that order; junction bases with no gene match: 5. This CDR3 comprises 13 residues. In nucleotides, the CDR3 is TGTGCCAGCTCACCGGACAGGCTTGCTGGCTACACCTTC. Its protein is CASSPDRLAGYTF.

The chain links TRBV9 to TRBJ1-1, with D possibly matching TRBD1 (5 bases). CDR3 length equals 11 residues. V lost 3 bases, J lost 6 bases, and 6 bases lay in between. Germline V gene sequence: CDR1 SGDLS, CDR2 YYNGEE. The CDR3 sequence is CASSGGAEAFF. CDR3 nucleotide sequence: TGTGCCAGCAGCGGGGGCGCTGAAGCTTTCTTT.

The V call is TRBV29-1, the J call TRBJ2-7; 10 bases are a match to TRBD2. The CDR3 sequence is 16 residues long. V was pared by 4 bases and J by 1 base, with 10 bases of the junction left unmatched. Germline CDR1 reads SQVTM; CDR2 reads ANQGSEA. The CDR3 here is CSVGSVGLAESYEQYF. DNA for the CDR3: TGCAGCGTTGGTTCAGTCGGACTAGCGGAATCCTACGAGCAGTACTTC.

The chain joins TRBV7-2 to TRBJ1-4; TRBD1 might be the D (5 bases). This CDR3 comprises 14 residues. V was trimmed by 5 bases and J by 9 bases, leaving 16 bases between them. Germline CDR1 and CDR2: SGHTA and FQGNSA. The CDR3 sequence is CASSPEASGKKLFF. The DNA for the CDR3 is TGTGCCAGCAGCCCCGAAGCCTCAGGGAAAAAACTGTTTTTT.

A remark on this clone: Its ends do not fully match the called genes, so a read error is possible. The CDR3 DNA follows: TGTGCCAGTAGTATACCCTCGGCAGGGACACCAACCTCCCACGAGCAGTACTTC. As protein: CASSIPSAGTPTSHEQYF. The chain combines TRBV19 with TRBJ2-7, with a weak D call TRBD1 (6 bases). Germline loops: CDR1 LNHDA, CDR2 SQIVND (reference sequence). This CDR3 comprises 18 residues.

This clone has more than one count but fewer than ten. This specimen includes other DNA sequences encoding the same CDR3. The chain employs TRBV29-1 and TRBJ2-7; 8 nucleotides align to TRBD2. The CDR3 has 13 residues. CDR1 is SQVTM, CDR2 ANQGSEA, per germline. With 2 bases clipped from V and 4 bases from J, the junction kept 4 bases outside the gene matches. CDR3 in amino acids: CSVETGGGYEQYF. CDR3 sequence (DNA): TGCAGCGTTGAAACGGGGGGGGGTTACGAGCAGTACTTC.